Sequencing of this TCR beta chain was carried out in a study of blood T cell repertoires in COVID-19. Study information: Sites in the United States, Italy and Spain provided acute and convalescent COVID-19 samples. From T cells, B-cell-depleted T cells, or PBMCs came the material, which was cDNA or gDNA.

In the source study's methods: From reference gene primer amplification, estimates of nucleated cell counts were derived. The method was immunoSEQ multiplex PCR; TCRdb's version includes in-frame clones alone and lacks a portion of them. The D gene and trimming were derived from the DNA, and the V and J assignments and clone size from that table. The sample lists some 70,000 clones, roughly three quarters occurring once. The germline V gene has CDR1 LNHDA and CDR2 SQIVND (reference sequence). CDR3 size: 13 residues. Unmatched junction bases numbered 1, after V lost 5 bases and J lost 8 bases. What was sequenced was peripheral blood. The V and J genes are TRBV19 and TRBJ2-1, with TRBD1 matching 12 bases. The receptor was derived from a woman aged 45 to 65 with acute or convalescent COVID-19. The CDR3, as DNA: TGTGCCAGTAGTGGGACAGGGGGCGATGAGCAGTTCTTC. Amino acids: CASSGTGGDEQFF.